This TCR beta chain originates from a study of blood T cells in healthy people across ages. Overall study results and limits: Researchers report that TCR beta diversity correlated strongly with naive T cell percentage.

Per individual sample, total RNA of at least 5 micrograms was extracted. In regard to this clonotype: Its antigen remains unknown.

Sample-barcoded 5' priming and a J-beta primer mix drove a second PCR of about 6 to 12 cycles. A template-switch adaptor that had 12 random nucleotides put a tag on each cDNA molecule. TCRdb reanalysed the 5' RACE reads using MiXCR and keeps one entry per CDR3 protein. The sample lists some 900,000 distinct CDR3 sequences, 45% to 50% seen once, with 13% in the top ten. Sequences were obtained from blood. The sequence derives from a man aged 25 to 45 in good health.

DNA of the CDR3: TGCGCCAGCAGCTTGGCGCAGGGGACCACTGAAGCTTTCTTT. Encoded protein: CASSLAQGTTEAFF. The genes are TRBV5-1 and TRBJ1-1; tentatively, D is TRBD1 (6 bases). Germline V gene data show CDR1 as SGHRS and CDR2 as YFSETQ. This CDR3 is built from 14 residues. Between the trimmed V and J ends, which lost 0 bases and 4 bases, there was a span of 10 bases.